Listed here are 30 T cell receptor beta chains from one sample, sequenced in a study of T cells expressing NK-cell markers. TCRdb reprocessed the 5' RACE reads, with one entry per CDR3 protein and no DNA. This sample contains roughly 420,000 distinct CDR3 sequences. What was sequenced was blood T cells: a sorted CD56 or NKG2C T cell subset, CD4+ or CD8+ T cells, or bulk PBMC T cells (not recorded which). The receptor set was obtained from a woman aged 18-69 years in good health.

The rearrangement joins TRBV28 to TRBJ2-7. The CDR3 is 12 residues long. Germline-derived CDR1 and CDR2 are MDHEN and SYDVKM. CDR3: CASRGVNYEQYF. Filled out from reference TRBV28 and TRBJ2-7, the complete variable domain reads DVKVTQSSRYLVKRTGEKVFLECVQDMDHENMFWYRQDPGLGLRLIYFSYDVKMKEKGDIPEGYSVSREKKERFSLILESASTNQTSMYLCASRGVNYEQYFGPGTRLTVT.

The rearrangement links TRBV10-2 to TRBJ2-2; TCRdb's D call of TRBD2 is untestable without DNA. Germline loops: CDR1 WSHSY, CDR2 SAAADI. This CDR3 is 15 amino acids long. CDR3 loop: CASRTSGGGTGELFF.

The rearrangement links TRBV24-1 to TRBJ1-2. The CDR3 is made up of 12 amino acids. CDR1 is KGHDR and CDR2 is SFDVKD in the germline V gene. CDR3 in amino acids: CATSDGLFGYTF.

The chain uses TRBV5-1 and TRBJ2-1. Germline lookup yields CDR1 SGHRS and CDR2 YFSETQ. The length of the CDR3 is 14 residues. This chain's CDR3 is CASSLPSGNNEQFF.

This chain's CDR3 is CASSLVGHDEETQYF. J is TRBJ2-5 and V is TRBV11-2; with no DNA, the TCRdb D assignment of TRBD1 cannot be verified. In germline, CDR1 is SGHAT, CDR2 FQNNGV. The CDR3 is made up of 15 amino acids.

V usage is TRBV30 and J usage is TRBJ2-2; TCRdb proposes TRBD1, but this gene call is untestable without DNA. The CDR3 extends over 14 amino acids. Germline V gene lookup returns CDR1 GTSNPN and CDR2 SVGIG (reference sequence). The CDR3 spells CAWRRTGDTGELFF. The entire variable domain, with the rest obtained from reference TRBV30 and TRBJ2-2, is as follows: SQTIHQWPATLVQPVGSPLSLECTVEGTSNPNLYWYRQAAGRGLQLLFYSVGIGQISSEVPQNLSASRPQDRQFILSSKKLLLSDSGFYLCAWRRTGDTGELFFGEGSRLTVL.

V and J are TRBV4-3 and TRBJ1-2. CDR3 size: 14 residues. The germline gives CDR1 LGHNA, CDR2 YSLEER. The CDR3 spells CASSQDRGGEGYTF.

This chain joins TRBV11-2 and TRBJ1-2. CDR3 size: 12 residues. Germline CDR1 reads SGHAT; CDR2 reads FQNNGV. The CDR3 region is CASLEMGYGYTF. The full variable domain, with the rest looked up from reference TRBV11-2 and TRBJ1-2, is EAGVAQSPRYKIIEKRQSVAFWCNPISGHATLYWYQQILGQGPKLLIQFQNNGVVDDSQLPKDRFSAERLKGVDSTLKIQPAKLEDSAVYLCASLEMGYGYTFGSGTRLTVV.

The V and J genes are TRBV4-2 and TRBJ2-1; TCRdb outputs TRBD2, but without DNA this stays unchecked. The CDR3 runs 13 residues. The germline gives CDR1 LGHNA, CDR2 YNFKEQ. CDR3: CASSHPTSVEQFF.

V is TRBV11-2 and J is TRBJ2-2; TCRdb proposes TRBD2, but this gene call is untestable without DNA. Germline V gene sequence: CDR1 SGHAT, CDR2 FQNNGV. CDR3 length: 16 amino acids. The CDR3 loop is CASRPLAGSMAGELFF. The full variable domain, with the rest looked up from reference TRBV11-2 and TRBJ2-2, is EAGVAQSPRYKIIEKRQSVAFWCNPISGHATLYWYQQILGQGPKLLIQFQNNGVVDDSQLPKDRFSAERLKGVDSTLKIQPAKLEDSAVYLCASRPLAGSMAGELFFGEGSRLTVL.

The genes are TRBV27 and TRBJ1-3. The germline V gene encodes CDR1 MNHEY and CDR2 SMNVEV (reference sequence). The CDR3 is made up of 15 amino acids. CDR3 region: CASSLYKSSGNTIYF.

The J gene is TRBJ2-7, the V gene TRBV20-1; the TCRdb D gene call, TRBD1, has no DNA to confirm it. Germline V CDR1 and CDR2: DFQATT, SNEGSKA (reference sequence). This CDR3 has 14 amino acids. The CDR3: CSAAGGADYYEQYF.

The rearrangement joins TRBV5-4 to TRBJ2-5; TCRdb reports TRBD2, a call that lacks DNA to check it against. The CDR3 is 17 residues long. Per germline, CDR1 SGHNT and CDR2 YYREEE (reference sequence). The CDR3 protein is CASSLGALAGIQETQYF.

The rearrangement joins TRBV5-1 to TRBJ2-1; TCRdb's D gene call, TRBD2, goes unchecked for lack of DNA. Germline CDR1 reads SGHRS; CDR2 reads YFSETQ. The CDR3 totals 16 residues. The CDR3 spells CASSPQLAGAYNEQFF.

CDR3 residues: CASSWSGAQPQHF. The V gene is TRBV19, the J gene TRBJ1-5; the TCRdb call, TRBD1, lacks DNA for checking. Germline V lookup: CDR1 LNHDA, CDR2 SQIVND (reference sequence). The CDR3 extends over 13 amino acids.

The chain employs TRBV12-3 or TRBV12-4 and TRBJ2-2; TCRdb calls TRBD2, which cannot be checked without DNA. The CDR3 is 17 residues long. The CDR3 protein is CASSTTSGGATYRELFF.

The V call is TRBV30, the J call TRBJ2-1; TCRdb reports TRBD1, a call that lacks DNA to check it against. Per germline, CDR1 GTSNPN and CDR2 SVGIG (reference sequence). This CDR3 is built from 14 residues. CDR3 in amino acids: CAWSVGTGKNEQFF.

This chain joins TRBV6-2 or TRBV6-3 and TRBJ2-7; TCRdb's assignment of TRBD2 cannot be checked, as there is no DNA. CDR1 MNHEY and CDR2 SVGEGT come from the germline V gene. This CDR3 region has 12 residues. CDR3: CASSYGTSEQYF.

The chain couples TRBV12-3 or TRBV12-4 to TRBJ2-1; there is no DNA to check the TCRdb D call of TRBD1. The CDR3 has 13 residues. CDR3: CASRGGGSNEQFF.

V is TRBV5-4 and J is TRBJ2-2; TCRdb gives TRBD1 as the D gene, but with no DNA this cannot be confirmed. There are 14 residues in the CDR3. Germline loops: CDR1 SGHNT, CDR2 YYREEE (reference sequence). CDR3 residues: CASSPGTLTGELFF.

The J gene is TRBJ2-1, the V gene TRBV4-2. Per germline, CDR1 LGHNA and CDR2 YNFKEQ. There are 15 residues in the CDR3. CDR3: CASSQDGVLGSEQFF.

The V gene is TRBV7-7, the J gene TRBJ2-1; without DNA, the TCRdb call of TRBD1 cannot be checked. The CDR3 extends over 15 amino acids. Germline CDR1 and CDR2: SSHAT and FNYEAQ (reference sequence). Here the CDR3 reads CASSSVAGGGNEQFF.

The V and J genes are TRBV12-3 or TRBV12-4 and TRBJ2-7; checking the TCRdb D call of TRBD1 is not possible without DNA. This CDR3 spans 14 amino acids. The CDR3 reads CASSFPPETYEQYF.

The chain couples TRBV7-2 to TRBJ2-5; TCRdb's assignment of TRBD1 cannot be checked, as there is no DNA. Per the germline V gene, CDR1 is SGHTA and CDR2 is FQGNSA. CDR3 length: 14 residues. CDR3 residues: CASSSRGLQETQYF.

CDR3 protein: CSVESQRGYYNEQFF. The rearrangement uses TRBV29-1 and TRBJ2-1; TCRdb's D call, TRBD2, is unchecked because there is no DNA. The germline CDR1 and CDR2 sequences are SQVTM and ANQGSEA. CDR3 length: 15 residues.

The chain combines TRBV29-1 with TRBJ2-5; as DNA is missing, the TRBD2 call by TCRdb cannot be tested. CDR1 is SQVTM, CDR2 ANQGSEA, per germline. This CDR3 contains 13 residues. The CDR3 loop reads CSVERGAGETQYF.

V is TRBV10-2 and J is TRBJ2-5; no DNA is available, so the TRBD1 call from TCRdb remains unchecked. CDR3 length: 12 amino acids. CDR1 is WSHSY and CDR2 is SAAADI in the germline V gene. CDR3 region: CATRQGLETQYF.

The rearrangement uses TRBV11-2 and TRBJ2-2; TCRdb designates TRBD1, a call that cannot be tested without DNA. The length of the CDR3 is 15 residues. Germline V gene data show CDR1 as SGHAT and CDR2 as FQNNGV. The CDR3 sequence: CASSSSGMNTGELFF.

This chain connects TRBV12-3 or TRBV12-4 to TRBJ2-1; there is no DNA to check the TCRdb D call of TRBD2. The CDR3 contains 17 residues. The CDR3 spells CASSLNSGSPLHNEQFF.

V and J are TRBV29-1 and TRBJ2-3. Germline V lookup: CDR1 SQVTM, CDR2 ANQGSEA. The CDR3 has 15 residues. CDR3 sequence reads: CSVETPYLNTDTQYF.